This record looks at one T cell receptor beta chain sequence and its context. Cohorts were determined from participant-reported clinical history. Each recovered donor of Cohort 3 presented with two negative PCRs, clearance, or symptom resolution. Sequencing was performed with immunoSEQ multiplex PCR; in TCRdb, only in-frame clones are kept and a portion is missing. This sample has 200,000 to 250,000 clones, with about 80% found just once. These data originate in a study of blood T cell repertoires in COVID-19. The wider study: The origin of the acute and convalescent COVID-19 samples was the United States, Italy and Spain. T cells, B-cell-depleted T cells, or PBMCs supplied cDNA or gDNA.

This CDR3 comprises 15 residues. Trimming removed 8 bases from V and 1 base from J; junction bases left unmatched: 10. Germline V gives CDR1 MNHNY, CDR2 SVGAGI (reference sequence). V is TRBV6-6 and J is TRBJ2-7; 8 nucleotides agree with TRBD2. Input material: PBMCs or T cells enriched from blood (not recorded which). The clonotype originates from a man aged 55 to 70 who had recovered from COVID-19. The CDR3, as DNA: TGTGCCAGCTCCAGCTTACTAGCGGCATCCTACGAGCAGTACTTC. It encodes CASSSLLAASYEQYF.